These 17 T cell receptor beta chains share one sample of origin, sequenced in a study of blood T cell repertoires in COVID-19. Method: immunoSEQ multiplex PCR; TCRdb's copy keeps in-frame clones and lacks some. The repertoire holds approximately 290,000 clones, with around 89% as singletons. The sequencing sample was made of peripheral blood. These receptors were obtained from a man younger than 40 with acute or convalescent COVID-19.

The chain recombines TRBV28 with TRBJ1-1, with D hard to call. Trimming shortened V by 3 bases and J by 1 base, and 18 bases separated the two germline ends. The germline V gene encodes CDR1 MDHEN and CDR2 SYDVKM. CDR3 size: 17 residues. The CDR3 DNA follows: TGTGCCAGCAGTTTCCCCAGATCGGTTTCGGGGAACACTGAAGCTTTCTTT. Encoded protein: CASSFPRSVSGNTEAFF.

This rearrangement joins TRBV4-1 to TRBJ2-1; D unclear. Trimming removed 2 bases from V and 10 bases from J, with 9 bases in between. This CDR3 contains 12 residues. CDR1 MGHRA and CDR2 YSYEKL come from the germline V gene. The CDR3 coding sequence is TGCGCCAGCAGCCAATCTCCGAGGGAGCAGTTCTTC. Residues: CASSQSPREQFF.

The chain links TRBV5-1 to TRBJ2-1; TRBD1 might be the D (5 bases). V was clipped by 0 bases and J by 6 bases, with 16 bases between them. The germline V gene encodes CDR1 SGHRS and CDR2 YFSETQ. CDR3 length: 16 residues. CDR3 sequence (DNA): TGCGCCAGCAGCTTGGCCGGGCAGGGCATTTCCAATGAGCAGTTCTTC. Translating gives CASSLAGQGISNEQFF.

The CDR3 reads CASSKPGLSNEKLFF. The CDR3, as DNA: TGTGCCAGCAGCAAGCCGGGACTTTCCAATGAAAAACTGTTTTTT. The J gene is TRBJ1-4, the V gene TRBV28, with D possibly TRBD1 on 5 matching bases. The ends were cut back, 6 bases at V and 5 bases at J, with 16 bases in the middle. Per the germline V gene, CDR1 is MDHEN and CDR2 is SYDVKM. This CDR3 comprises 15 residues.

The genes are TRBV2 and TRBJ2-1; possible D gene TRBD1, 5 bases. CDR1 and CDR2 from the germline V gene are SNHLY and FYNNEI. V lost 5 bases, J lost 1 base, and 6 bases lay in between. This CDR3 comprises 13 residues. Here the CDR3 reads CASSQGSYNEQFF. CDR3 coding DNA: TGTGCCAGCAGTCAGGGTTCCTACAATGAGCAGTTCTTC.

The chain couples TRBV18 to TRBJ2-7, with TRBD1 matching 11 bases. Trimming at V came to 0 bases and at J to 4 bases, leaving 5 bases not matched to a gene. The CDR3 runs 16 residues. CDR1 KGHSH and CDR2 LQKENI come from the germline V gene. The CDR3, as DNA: TGTGCCAGCTCACCACCGCTGGGGACAGGGGGATACGAGCAGTACTTC. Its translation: CASSPPLGTGGYEQYF.

The DNA of the CDR3 is TGCGCCAGCAGCCAAGGACCTAAAGGGGGTCAGGGTCAGCCCCAGCATTTT. It encodes CASSQGPKGGQGQPQHF. The chain employs TRBV4-1 and TRBJ1-5; D may be TRBD1 (6 bases). CDR3 length: 17 amino acids. Germline lookup yields CDR1 MGHRA and CDR2 YSYEKL. V was clipped by 1 base and J by 6 bases, with 19 bases between them.

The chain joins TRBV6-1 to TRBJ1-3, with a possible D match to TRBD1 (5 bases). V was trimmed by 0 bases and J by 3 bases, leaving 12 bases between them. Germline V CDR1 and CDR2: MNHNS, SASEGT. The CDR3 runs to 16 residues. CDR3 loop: CASSEALRGSGNTIYF. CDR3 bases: TGTGCCAGCAGTGAAGCTTTAAGGGGTAGTGGAAACACCATATATTTT.

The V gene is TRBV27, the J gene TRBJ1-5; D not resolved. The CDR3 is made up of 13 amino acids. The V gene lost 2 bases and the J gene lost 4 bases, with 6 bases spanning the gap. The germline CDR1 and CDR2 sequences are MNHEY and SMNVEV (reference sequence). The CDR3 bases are TGTGCCAGCAGTTTAGCGCGGAATCAGCCCCAGCATTTT. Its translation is CASSLARNQPQHF.

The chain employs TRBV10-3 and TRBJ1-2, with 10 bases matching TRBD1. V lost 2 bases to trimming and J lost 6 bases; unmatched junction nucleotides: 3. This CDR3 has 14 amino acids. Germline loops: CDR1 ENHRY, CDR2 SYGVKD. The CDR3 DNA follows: TGTGCCATCAGTGAGAGACAGGGGGCGGATGGCTACACCTTC. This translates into CAISERQGADGYTF.

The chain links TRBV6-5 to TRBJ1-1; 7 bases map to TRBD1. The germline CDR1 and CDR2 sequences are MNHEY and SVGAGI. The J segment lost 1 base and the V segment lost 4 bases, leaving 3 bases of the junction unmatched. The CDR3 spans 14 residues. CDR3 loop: CASSLDRTNTEAFF. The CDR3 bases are TGTGCCAGCAGTTTGGACAGGACGAACACTGAAGCTTTCTTT.

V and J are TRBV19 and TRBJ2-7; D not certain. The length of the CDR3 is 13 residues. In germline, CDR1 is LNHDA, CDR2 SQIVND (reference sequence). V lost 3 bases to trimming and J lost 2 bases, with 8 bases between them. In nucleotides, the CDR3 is TGTGCCAGTAGTATGAAACCAGCCTACGAGCAGTACTTC. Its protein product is CASSMKPAYEQYF. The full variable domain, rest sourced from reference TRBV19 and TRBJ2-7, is DGGITQSPKYLFRKEGQNVTLSCEQNLNHDAMYWYRQDPGQGLRLIYYSQIVNDFQKGDIAEGYSVSREKKESFPLTVTSAQKNPTAFYLCASSMKPAYEQYFGPGTRLTVT.

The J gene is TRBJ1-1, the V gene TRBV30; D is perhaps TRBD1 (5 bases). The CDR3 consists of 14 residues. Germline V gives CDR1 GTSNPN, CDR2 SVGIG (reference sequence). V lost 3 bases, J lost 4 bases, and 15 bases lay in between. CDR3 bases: TGTGCCTGGAGCGTTAGATCAGGGTTCACTGAAGCTTTCTTT. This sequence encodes CAWSVRSGFTEAFF. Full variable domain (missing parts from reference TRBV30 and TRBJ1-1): SQTIHQWPATLVQPVGSPLSLECTVEGTSNPNLYWYRQAAGRGLQLLFYSVGIGQISSEVPQNLSASRPQDRQFILSSKKLLLSDSGFYLCAWSVRSGFTEAFFGQGTRLTVV.

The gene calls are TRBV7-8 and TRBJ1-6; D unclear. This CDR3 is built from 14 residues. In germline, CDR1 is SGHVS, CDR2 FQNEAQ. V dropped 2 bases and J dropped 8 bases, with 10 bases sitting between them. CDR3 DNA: TGTGCCAGCAGCTTAAACAGAAATGATTCACCCCTCCACTTT. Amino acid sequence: CASSLNRNDSPLHF.

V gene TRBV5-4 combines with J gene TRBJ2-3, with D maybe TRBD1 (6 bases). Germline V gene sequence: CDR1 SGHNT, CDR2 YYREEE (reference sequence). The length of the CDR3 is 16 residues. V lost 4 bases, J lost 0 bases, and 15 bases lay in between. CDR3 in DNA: TGTGCCAGCAGCCAGGGGAGTTCAACAAGCACAGATACGCAGTATTTT. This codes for CASSQGSSTSTDTQYF. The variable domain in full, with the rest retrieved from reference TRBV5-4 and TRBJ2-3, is ETGVTQSPTHLIKTRGQQVTLRCSSQSGHNTVSWYQQALGQGPQFIFQYYREEENGRGNFPPRFSGLQFPNYSSELNVNALELDDSALYLCASSQGSSTSTDTQYFGPGTRLTVL.

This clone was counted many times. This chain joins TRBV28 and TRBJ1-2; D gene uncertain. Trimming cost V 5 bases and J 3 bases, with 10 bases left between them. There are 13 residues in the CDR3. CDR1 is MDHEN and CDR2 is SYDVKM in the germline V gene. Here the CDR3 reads CASSTQAHYGYTF. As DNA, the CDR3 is TGTGCCAGCAGTACCCAGGCCCACTATGGCTACACCTTC.

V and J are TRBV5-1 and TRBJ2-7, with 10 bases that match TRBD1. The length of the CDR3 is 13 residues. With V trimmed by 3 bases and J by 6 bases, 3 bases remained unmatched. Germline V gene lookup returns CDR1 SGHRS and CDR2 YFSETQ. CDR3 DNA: TGCGCCAGCAGCTCAGGGGACAGGGGCGAGCAGTACTTC. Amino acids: CASSSGDRGEQYF.